This is a list of T cell receptor beta chains from one sample in a study of cytomegalovirus exposure and HLA in healthy donors. Sequencing was performed with immunoSEQ multiplex PCR; in TCRdb, only in-frame clones are kept and a portion is missing. The sample consists of about 170,000 clones, roughly 88% of them appearing once. Sequencing was carried out using PBMCs. Receptor source: a boy aged 2 to 9 in good health and CMV-seronegative. Both conserved end residues are part of each CDR3. The order of the fields is J gene, V gene, D gene, clone size, CDR3 DNA, CDR3 protein. The D gene is left open where the match is weak. Some rows have no size entry. The others give once, few or many, or a class for an expanded clone.

>TRBJ1-3|TRBV9|-|-
TGTGCCAGCAGCCCCCGGGAAGTGGTCTCTGGAAACACCATATATTTT
CASSPREVVSGNTIYF
>TRBJ2-7|TRBV28|TRBD2|-
TGTGCCAGCAGCTATTCTAGCGGGATCTACGAGCAGTACTTC
CASSYSSGIYEQYF
>TRBJ2-7|TRBV2|TRBD2|once
TGTGCCAGCAGTGAAAAGTCTAGCGGGAGTTACGAGCAGTACTTC
CASSEKSSGSYEQYF
>TRBJ2-3|TRBV6-1|-|-
TGTGCCAGCGGCCCTAGACAGTCCACCCCGGCTGCGCAGTATTTT
CASGPRQSTPAAQYF
>TRBJ2-6|TRBV19|-|-
TGTGCCAGTAGTATAACAGGTCTCTCTGGGGCCAACGTCCTGACTTTC
CASSITGLSGANVLTF
>TRBJ2-1|TRBV9|-|-
TGTGCCAGCAGCCAGGAGGGGCAGGGGGATTACAATGAGCAGTTCTTC
CASSQEGQGDYNEQFF
>TRBJ2-3|TRBV7-8|-|-
TGTGCCAGCAGTCTCACAGATACGCAGTATTTT
CASSLTDTQYF
>TRBJ1-4|TRBV18|TRBD1|-
TGTGCCAGCTCGTGGGACAGCAGAGAAAAACTGTTTTTT
CASSWDSREKLFF
>TRBJ1-2|TRBV29-1|-|-
TGCAGCGTTGAAGAACTTAACAGGGTTAGGGGCTACACCTTC
CSVEELNRVRGYTF
>TRBJ2-1|TRBV2|-|-
TGTGCCAGCAGTGAAGTCGGTCCCTACAATGAGCAGTTCTTC
CASSEVGPYNEQFF
>TRBJ1-1|TRBV25-1|TRBD1|-
TGTGCCAGCAGTGAATATGATTTGGGACAGGGGGCTTTCTTT
CASSEYDLGQGAFF
>TRBJ1-2|TRBV5-4|TRBD1|once
TGTGCCAGCAGCCTACAGGGGGCGGATAGGGGCTACACCTTC
CASSLQGADRGYTF
>TRBJ2-2|TRBV2|TRBD2|once
TGTGCCAGCGCGGGACTAGCGGGGGGAAGTACCACCGGGGAGCTGTTTTTT
CASAGLAGGSTTGELFF
>TRBJ2-7|TRBV29-1|TRBD2|-
TGCAGCGTTATAGGACTAGCGGGAGGGCCCAACTCCTACGAGCAGTACTTC
CSVIGLAGGPNSYEQYF
>TRBJ1-1|TRBV19|-|-
TGTGCCAGTAGTACACACAGACCCGGATCCACTGAAGCTTTCTTT
CASSTHRPGSTEAFF
>TRBJ2-1|TRBV25-1|TRBD1|-
TGTGCCAGCAGTGACCGGGACAGGGCGAAAAGCTCCTACAATGAGCAGTTCTTC
CASSDRDRAKSSYNEQFF
>TRBJ1-1|TRBV5-6|TRBD1|-
TGTGCCAGCAGCTTGCACAGGGACAGGGATAATGAAGCTTTCTTT
CASSLHRDRDNEAFF
>TRBJ2-3|TRBV4-3|TRBD2|once
TGCGCCAGCAGCCAAGACACCAGGGATGCGGGGGGGCTCACAGATACGCAGTATTTT
CASSQDTRDAGGLTDTQYF
>TRBJ1-5|TRBV4-1|-|-
TGCGCCAGCAGCCAAGATCCTAAGGAGGGGTATCAGCCCCAGCATTTT
CASSQDPKEGYQPQHF
>TRBJ2-7|TRBV6-5|TRBD2|-
TGTGCCGCCGGCGGGAGGGTCTACGAGCAGTACTTC
CAAGGRVYEQYF
>TRBJ2-1|TRBV27|TRBD2|-
TGTGCCAGCAGCCGGGGGGGCTCCTACAATGAGCAGTTCTTC
CASSRGGSYNEQFF
>TRBJ1-1|TRBV25-1|-|-
TGTGCCAGCCGAGGAGCTGCGGTTACTGAAGCTTTCTTT
CASRGAAVTEAFF
>TRBJ2-5|TRBV5-1|TRBD2|-
TGCGCCAGCAGCCTTAGCGGGGCGATGCAAGAGACCCAGTACTTC
CASSLSGAMQETQYF
>TRBJ2-2|TRBV4-1|-|once
TGCGCCAGCAGCCAAGACGGGGGGCCTTCTGCCTTAAACACCGGGGAGCTGTTTTTT
CASSQDGGPSALNTGELFF
>TRBJ2-3|TRBV9|-|-
TGTGCCAGCAGCGTAGGTTTAGCGCGCACAGATACGCAGTATTTT
CASSVGLARTDTQYF
>TRBJ2-2|TRBV19|TRBD2|-
TGTGCCAGTGCAGGACTAGCGGGAGTCGGGGAGCTGTTTTTT
CASAGLAGVGELFF
>TRBJ2-7|TRBV5-1|TRBD1|-
TGCGCCAGCAGCCTCACACTGACAGGGGACTCCTACGAGCAGTACTTC
CASSLTLTGDSYEQYF
>TRBJ2-3|TRBV2|-|-
TGTGCCAGCAGTGACAGGCTCCGACCCACAGATACGCAGTATTTT
CASSDRLRPTDTQYF
>TRBJ2-7|TRBV7-2|TRBD2|once
TGTGCCAGCAGCTTGCGATTAATGAGCGGGATCGGGGAGTCCTACGAGCAGTACTTC
CASSLRLMSGIGESYEQYF
>TRBJ2-1|TRBV6-5|TRBD1|once
TGTGCCAGCAGACCCGGACAGGGGAGCTACAATGAGCAGTTCTTC
CASRPGQGSYNEQFF
>TRBJ2-1|TRBV10-3|TRBD2|-
TGTGCCACCGCAGCGGGAGGGGACCATGAGCAGTTCTTC
CATAAGGDHEQFF
>TRBJ1-1|TRBV9|-|-
TGTGCCAGCAGCACCAACCCCCAGGTAGCGGAGCACTTT
CASSTNPQVAEHF
>TRBJ1-2|TRBV6-1|TRBD1|-
TGTGCCAGCAGTCCGGGGACAGGGGGAGGCTATGGCTACACCTTC
CASSPGTGGGYGYTF
>TRBJ1-6|TRBV7-2|TRBD1|-
TGTGCCAGCAGCGTTAACAGGGGAAATAATTCACCCCTCCACTTT
CASSVNRGNNSPLHF
>TRBJ1-2|TRBV12-5|-|-
TGTGCTAGTGGTTTGGACAGATTCTATGGCTACACCTTC
CASGLDRFYGYTF
>TRBJ1-5|TRBV4-1|TRBD1|-
TGCGCCAGCAGCCAGAGCGGGACAGGAGCCAATCAGCCCCAGCATTTT
CASSQSGTGANQPQHF
>TRBJ2-3|TRBV18|TRBD2|-
TGTGCCAGCTCACACCGGGACTACACAGATACGCAGTATTTT
CASSHRDYTDTQYF
>TRBJ1-2|TRBV27|-|-
TGTGCCAGCGGGACACCTAATAACTATGGCTACACCTTC
CASGTPNNYGYTF
>TRBJ2-7|TRBV27|TRBD1|-
TGTGCCAGCAGTGGCTCGGACAGGCCATTTTTCGAGCAGTACTTC
CASSGSDRPFFEQYF
>TRBJ2-3|TRBV7-9|-|once
TGTGCCAGCAGCCGCCGGGACACTATCACAGATACGCAGTATTTT
CASSRRDTITDTQYF
>TRBJ2-1|TRBV5-8|-|-
TGTGCCAGCAGCTTGGCTCGCCTAACCCACCAAGCACGCGATGAGCAGTTCTTC
CASSLARLTHQARDEQFF
>TRBJ1-2|TRBV10-3|TRBD1|-
TGTGCCACCCAGACAGGGTACGACTATGGCTACACCTTC
CATQTGYDYGYTF
>TRBJ2-2|TRBV5-6|TRBD1|-
TGTGCCAGCAGCCTCGGGACAGGGGCTTTAACCGGGGAGCTGTTTTTT
CASSLGTGALTGELFF
>TRBJ2-7|TRBV5-6|-|-
TGTGCCAGCAGCTTGGGACTATATAAAGCCTACGAGCAGTACTTC
CASSLGLYKAYEQYF
>TRBJ1-4|TRBV9|-|-
TGTGCCAGCAGCGTTACAGGGATAAATGAAAAACTGTTTTTT
CASSVTGINEKLFF
>TRBJ2-1|TRBV5-1|TRBD2|-
TGCGCCAGCAGCTGGGCTCCCGCTAGCGGGGGAGACAATGAGCAGTTCTTC
CASSWAPASGGDNEQFF
>TRBJ2-3|TRBV10-3|-|-
TGTGCCATCAGTGAGTCTGGGTCCCTACAGACCAACCTCCCTAGCACAGATACGCAGTATTTT
CAISESGSLQTNLPSTDTQYF
>TRBJ2-7|TRBV30|-|-
TGTGCCTGGACGGACAGAAACTCCTACGAGCAGTACTTC
CAWTDRNSYEQYF
>TRBJ1-6|TRBV4-3|-|-
TGCGCCAGCAGCCTAAATTTACAGGTTGAGAATTCACCCCTCCACTTT
CASSLNLQVENSPLHF
>TRBJ2-3|TRBV10-2|TRBD2|-
TGCGCCAGCAGTGACCAGACTAGCGGGAGGGTCACAGATACGCAGTATTTT
CASSDQTSGRVTDTQYF
>TRBJ1-2|TRBV30|TRBD1|once
TGTGCCTGGAGTAATACAGGGGACTATGGCTACACCTTC
CAWSNTGDYGYTF
>TRBJ1-2|TRBV19|TRBD1|once
TGTGCCAGTAGTAGGGGGACAGGGGATAACTATGGCTACACCTTC
CASSRGTGDNYGYTF
>TRBJ2-1|TRBV5-1|-|-
TGCGCCAGCTCCGATGGGTTAGACAAGGCCTTATACAATGAGCAGTTCTTC
CASSDGLDKALYNEQFF
>TRBJ1-2|TRBV5-6|TRBD1|-
TGTGCCAGCAGCTTGGACAGGGGTCTCGGCTACACCTTC
CASSLDRGLGYTF
>TRBJ2-1|TRBV7-3|-|-
TGTGCCAGCAGCTTAGGGCCCGGCGATGAGCAGTTCTTC
CASSLGPGDEQFF
>TRBJ1-4|TRBV18|TRBD1|-
TGTGCCAGCTCATCGACAGGGAATGAAAAACTGTTTTTT
CASSSTGNEKLFF
>TRBJ2-5|TRBV2|TRBD2|-
TGTGCCAGCAGTGAAATGGGACTAGCGGGAGGGAACCAAGAGACCCAGTACTTC
CASSEMGLAGGNQETQYF